This T cell receptor (beta chain) was recorded in a study of T-cell memory formation after mild COVID-19. Regarding the study as a whole: The finding that pre-infection memory included some responding clones suggested that cross-reactive memory joined.

About this clonotype itself: The target antigen is unknown.

TCRdb passed the 5' RACE reads through MiXCR, listing each CDR3 protein once. The sample has 550,000 to 600,000 distinct CDR3 sequences; roughly a sixth are singletons. Sequences were obtained from PBMCs or a T cell subset sorted from them (not recorded which). This sequence originates from an adult woman who had mild COVID-19 (a few samples of this study predate the infection). Cell type and time point are not known.

The CDR3 region is CSVRDRGNQPQHF. The CDR3 DNA reads TGCAGCGTTAGGGACAGGGGCAATCAGCCCCAGCATTTT. V gene TRBV29-1 combines with J gene TRBJ1-5, with 9 bases that match TRBD1. This CDR3 has 13 residues. Germline CDR1 is SQVTM and CDR2 is ANQGSEA. Germline trimming cut 5 bases from V and 2 bases from J; bases unmatched to any gene: 1. Together with reference TRBV29-1 and TRBJ1-5, the CDR3 gives the full variable domain: SAVISQKPSRDICQRGTSLTIQCQVDSQVTMMFWYRQQPGQSLTLIATANQGSEATYESGFVIDKFPISRPNLTFSTLTVSNMSPEDSSIYLCSVRDRGNQPQHFGDGTRLSIL.